Reported below is one TCR beta chain. This sample stems from a study of Ad26.COV2.S vaccination and SARS-CoV-2 variants. Whole-study context: COV1001, an Ad26.COV2.S trial, supplied this vaccine-arm donor. The study gave Ad26.COV2.S intramuscularly, once or twice 56 days apart.

Produced via immunoSEQ multiplex PCR; TCRdb's table is partial and in-frame only. The top ten clones hold around 13% of a sample with roughly 500,000 clones, 70% to 90% of them seen once. Trimming stripped 2 bases from V and 4 bases from J, with 9 bases between. The CDR3 consists of 14 residues. The V gene's germline CDR1 is KGHSH and CDR2 LQKENI. Specified treatment: around 19 received Ad26.COV2.S at low or high dose, single or two shots; about five received placebo; per-sample allocation not given. Collection of samples fell on day 63 after the first vaccine or placebo injection. The sample in question was peripheral blood, obtained in a trial of Ad26.COV2.S vaccine versus placebo. This chain links TRBV18 with TRBJ1-3, with D perhaps TRBD1 (5 bases). The origin of this receptor is a person aged 18 to 59 who received the Ad26.COV2.S COVID-19 vaccine or a placebo. DNA for the CDR3: TGTGCCAGCTCACCAGCAGGGCAAGGAAACACCATATATTTT. This codes for CASSPAGQGNTIYF.